These 11 T cell receptor beta chains came from one sample sequenced in a study of cytomegalovirus exposure and HLA in healthy donors. This PCR relied on a set of 60 Vbeta primers and 13 Jbeta primers. This table comes from immunoSEQ multiplex PCR, and its TCRdb copy is limited to in-frame clones, with some not included. Here the sample spans approximately 160,000 clones, 68% being singletons. Input material: PBMCs. These receptors all come from a man aged 50 to 59 in good health and CMV-seronegative.

This chain uses TRBV5-6 with TRBJ2-1; 7 nucleotides line up with TRBD2. Germline V lookup: CDR1 SGHDT, CDR2 YYEEEE. Losses at the gene ends were 6 bases for V and 8 bases for J; bases not matched to a gene: 11. This CDR3 has 14 residues. CDR3 nucleotide sequence: TGTGCCAGCATCGCAGCGGGGACCAGGGATGAGCAGTTCTTC. Protein product: CASIAAGTRDEQFF.

The chain couples TRBV2 to TRBJ2-2; TRBD1 matches at 9 bases. This CDR3 region has 14 residues. Germline V gene data show CDR1 as SNHLY and CDR2 as FYNNEI. The trim removed 8 bases at V and 5 bases at J, leaving 6 bases unmatched. The CDR3 spells CASLRTGVTGELFF. In DNA, the CDR3 is TGTGCCAGCCTCCGGACAGGGGTGACCGGGGAGCTGTTTTTT.

This clone was counted a single time. V gene TRBV7-2 combines with J gene TRBJ1-2, with 12 bases fitting TRBD1. The CDR3 totals 14 residues. CDR1 and CDR2 (germline): SGHTA, FQGNSA. The V gene end was trimmed by 4 bases and the J gene end by 6 bases; junction bases not matched to a gene: 3. As DNA, the CDR3 is TGTGCCAGCAGCTACCGGGACAGGGGGCATGGCTACACCTTC. Its translation: CASSYRDRGHGYTF.

The rearrangement uses TRBV21-1 and TRBJ1-1; the table gives TRBD1 as D, unverified against the DNA. TRBV21-1 is described as a pseudogene. This CDR3 spans 14 amino acids. The CDR3 DNA reads as TGTGCCAATAGGGACAGGGGGCTTTCAACTGAAGCTTTCTTT. This translates into CANRDRGLSTEAFF.

The rearrangement links TRBV5-1 to TRBJ2-1; no reliable D call. The CDR3 is made up of 14 amino acids. Deletions cut 5 bases from V and 0 bases from J, with 9 bases between. Germline loops: CDR1 SGHRS, CDR2 YFSETQ. CDR3 sequence reads: CASSAVSSYNEQFF. The CDR3 coding sequence is TGCGCCAGCAGTGCGGTAAGCTCCTACAATGAGCAGTTCTTC.

This rearrangement joins TRBV10-2 to TRBJ2-7; 9 bases fit TRBD2. The CDR3 runs 15 residues. The germline gives CDR1 WSHSY, CDR2 SAAADI. Trimming removed 8 bases from V and 4 bases from J; junction bases left unmatched: 12. CDR3 nucleotide sequence: TGCGCCAGCGAGGGATCCCTAGCGGGGTTGTACGAGCAGTACTTC. It specifies CASEGSLAGLYEQYF.

V usage is TRBV2 and J usage is TRBJ2-1; TRBD1 agrees at 8 bases. Losses at the gene ends were 4 bases for V and 6 bases for J; bases not matched to a gene: 2. Germline-derived CDR1 and CDR2 are SNHLY and FYNNEI. This CDR3 has 13 residues. DNA of the CDR3: TGTGCCAGCAGTGTTGACAGGGGCAATGAGCAGTTCTTC. Its translation is CASSVDRGNEQFF.

The chain employs TRBV11-3 and TRBJ1-1, with 9 bases aligning to TRBD1. The trim removed 5 bases at V and 6 bases at J, leaving 4 bases unmatched. Germline values: CDR1 SGHNT, CDR2 YENEEA. This CDR3 has 13 residues. CDR3 bases: TGTGCCAGCAGCGAGGGACAGGGCTCTGAAGCTTTCTTT. It specifies CASSEGQGSEAFF.

The chain uses TRBV11-2 and TRBJ2-7, with TRBD1 identical over 8 bases. The CDR3 loop spans 15 amino acids. Trimming at V came to 0 bases and at J to 3 bases, leaving 4 bases not matched to a gene. CDR1 and CDR2 (germline): SGHAT, FQNNGV. CDR3 amino acids: CASSLDRDRSYEQYF. The CDR3 region has the DNA TGTGCCAGCAGCTTAGACCGGGACAGGAGCTACGAGCAGTACTTC.

This sequence joins TRBV5-1 and TRBJ1-1, with D perhaps TRBD1 (6 bases). Per germline, CDR1 SGHRS and CDR2 YFSETQ. This CDR3 comprises 14 residues. V dropped 7 bases and J dropped 1 base, with 14 bases sitting between them. The CDR3 reads CASAAQGGNTEAFF. The CDR3 region has the DNA TGCGCCAGCGCGGCGCAAGGGGGGAACACTGAAGCTTTCTTT.

The chain has TRBV19 and TRBJ1-2; TRBD1 aligns across 10 bases. The J segment lost 8 bases and the V segment lost 3 bases, leaving 6 bases of the junction unmatched. Germline V CDR1 and CDR2: LNHDA, SQIVND (reference sequence). This CDR3 region has 14 residues. CDR3 sequence (DNA): TGTGCCAGTAGTATGGGACAGGGGACGCGGGGCTACACCTTC. Residues: CASSMGQGTRGYTF.